The sequence of this TCR beta chain was determined in a study of a mutant IDH1 vaccine in newly diagnosed glioma. For the study at large: Treatment recipients were approximately 62% male and about 40% female, and their mean age was roughly 40 years. Before enrollment, the patients had been treated with radiotherapy alone, temozolomide alone, or both together. Most of them had received both.

V was pared by 5 bases and J by 9 bases, with 11 bases of the junction left unmatched. Germline loops: CDR1 SGHTA, CDR2 FQGNSA. The CDR3 spans 17 residues. For this clone: Its antigen is unknown.

Sequencing used immunoSEQ multiplex PCR; TCRdb keeps in-frame clones, though not all of them. The sample contains 58,000 or so clones, roughly four fifths of which appear only once. Stated time point: week 47, end of study. Every vaccine dose comprised 300 ug of mutant IDH1 20-mer peptide plus topical imiquimod. The TCR comes from a woman aged 50 to 60 with glioma. The chain joins TRBV7-2 to TRBJ2-3; TRBD2 agrees at 16 bases. Sequenced here: PBMCs, sampled from a glioma patient whose treatment included an IDH1 peptide vaccine. The CDR3 DNA is TGTGCCAGCAGCCGCGGGACTAGCGGGGGGGCCCAGCGCACGCAGTATTTT. It yields the protein CASSRGTSGGAQRTQYF.